A single sample is the source of the 29 T cell receptor beta chains below, sequenced in a study of cytomegalovirus exposure and HLA in healthy donors. A multiplex PCR was run with 60 Vbeta primers and 13 Jbeta primers. The protocol was immunoSEQ multiplex PCR, while the TCRdb copy is restricted to in-frame clones and leaves out a portion. The table has approximately 90,000 clones, about 60% seen once. Sequenced material: PBMCs. The receptors derive from a woman in her twenties or thirties in good health and CMV-seronegative.

This chain uses TRBV5-1 with TRBJ2-1; TRBD1 might be the D (6 bases). This CDR3 is built from 14 residues. CDR1 and CDR2 (germline): SGHRS, YFSETQ. V was cut by 2 bases and J by 1 base, with 7 bases left in between. The CDR3 coding sequence is TGCGCCAGCAGCTTCGGACAGTCCTACAATGAGCAGTTCTTC. Residues: CASSFGQSYNEQFF.

The rearrangement uses TRBV6-5 and TRBJ2-7; TRBD1 is a possible D gene (7 bases). The V gene lost 6 bases and the J gene lost 4 bases, with 16 bases spanning the gap. Looked up from germline, CDR1 is MNHEY and CDR2 is SVGAGI. The CDR3 loop spans 14 amino acids. The CDR3 DNA reads as TGTGCCAGCAGCTTCGACAGGGACTTGTACGAGCAGTACTTC. Amino acids: CASSFDRDLYEQYF.

This chain uses TRBV19 with TRBJ1-5; D is undetermined. The germline V gene encodes CDR1 LNHDA and CDR2 SQIVND (reference sequence). V gave up 7 bases and J gave up 2 bases, with 18 bases separating them. The CDR3 consists of 16 residues. The CDR3 DNA sequence: TGTGCCAGTATAGGGAGGGAAGGCTTCGGCAATCAGCCCCAGCATTTT. This codes for CASIGREGFGNQPQHF.

This clone was observed a handful of times. The J gene is TRBJ1-2, the V gene TRBV5-8, with 8 nucleotides matching TRBD1. The germline CDR1 and CDR2 sequences are SGHTS and YDEGEE. CDR3 length: 16 amino acids. V trimming: 6 bases; J trimming: 8 bases; junction bases outside the gene matches: 18. The CDR3 coding sequence is TGTGCCAGCATTGGGGGCAGGGGGCCTCTTCAGGAGGGCTACACCTTC. It codes for CASIGGRGPLQEGYTF. Full variable domain (remainder filled in from reference TRBV5-8 and TRBJ1-2): EAGVTQSPTHLIKTRGQQATLRCSPISGHTSVYWYQQALGLGLQFLLWYDEGEERNRGNFPPRFSGRQFPNYSSELNVNALELEDSALYLCASIGGRGPLQEGYTFGSGTRLTVV.

The chain uses TRBV6-5 and TRBJ1-1; D unclear. The CDR3 spans 13 residues. Trimming took 2 bases from V and 1 from J, leaving 5 bases between them. CDR1 is MNHEY, CDR2 SVGAGI, per germline. The CDR3 protein is CASSYGPNTEAFF. The CDR3, as DNA: TGTGCCAGCAGTTACGGCCCGAACACTGAAGCTTTCTTT.

This rearrangement joins TRBV5-1 to TRBJ2-1; TRBD2 agrees at 10 bases. The CDR3 is 14 amino acids. Trimming at V came to 3 bases and at J to 8 bases, leaving 5 bases not matched to a gene. Germline V CDR1 and CDR2: SGHRS, YFSETQ. CDR3 protein: CASSSLAGIDEQFF. CDR3 in DNA: TGCGCCAGCAGCTCACTAGCGGGGATCGATGAGCAGTTCTTC.

The chain employs TRBV7-9 and TRBJ1-6, with 9 nucleotides matching TRBD1. Per the germline V gene, CDR1 is SEHNR and CDR2 is FQNEAQ (reference sequence). Unmatched junction bases numbered 6, after V lost 5 bases and J lost 10 bases. The CDR3 loop spans 14 amino acids. The CDR3 DNA is TGTGCCAGCAGCCCTACAGGGGGCGGATCACCCCTCCACTTT. Encoded protein: CASSPTGGGSPLHF.

This sequence joins TRBV6-1 and TRBJ1-5; unclear D gene. Germline V gene sequence: CDR1 MNHNS, CDR2 SASEGT. The CDR3 is 14 residues long. The ends were cut back, 8 bases at V and 0 bases at J, with 11 bases in the middle. CDR3 DNA sequence: TGTGCCAGCGCGTCTGAATATAGCAATCAGCCCCAGCATTTT. Translation gives CASASEYSNQPQHF.

The chain carries TRBV2 and TRBJ2-3; 15 bases agree with TRBD2. The germline gives CDR1 SNHLY, CDR2 FYNNEI. The ends lost 7 bases at V and 4 bases at J; junction bases unmatched: 3. The CDR3 consists of 15 residues. CDR3 in amino acids: CASTGLAGGSDTQYF. CDR3 bases: TGTGCCAGCACGGGACTAGCGGGAGGATCAGATACGCAGTATTTT.

This clone was recorded once. V and J are TRBV7-8 and TRBJ1-5; 9 nucleotides align to TRBD1. Germline V gene data show CDR1 as SGHVS and CDR2 as FQNEAQ. The CDR3 runs to 14 residues. V shed 5 bases and J 5 bases; nucleotides not matched to a gene: 4. The CDR3 region has the DNA TGTGCCAGCAGCGGGGACAGGGTTGATCAGCCCCAGCATTTT. It is translated as CASSGDRVDQPQHF. Full variable domain (rest looked up from reference TRBV7-8 and TRBJ1-5): GAGVSQSPRYKVAKRGQDVALRCDPISGHVSLFWYQQALGQGPEFLTYFQNEAQLDKSGLPSDRFFAERPEGSVSTLKIQRTQQEDSAVYLCASSGDRVDQPQHFGDGTRLSIL.

The chain combines TRBV18 with TRBJ1-3, with D maybe TRBD1 (6 bases). The CDR3 has 16 amino acids. In germline, CDR1 is KGHSH, CDR2 LQKENI. Trimming shortened V by 2 bases and J by 3 bases, and 14 bases separated the two germline ends. Written as DNA, the CDR3 is TGTGCCAGCTCACCAAGCCCTCGGGACATTGGAAACACCATATATTTT. This gives the protein CASSPSPRDIGNTIYF.

V and J are TRBV21-1 and TRBJ2-3; the table assigns TRBD1, which was not confirmed against the DNA. TRBV21-1 is a listed pseudogene. There are 19 residues in the CDR3. This chain's CDR3 is CASSKKGGGTGGVADTQYF. The CDR3 DNA sequence: TGTGCCAGCAGCAAAAAGGGAGGAGGGACAGGGGGGGTCGCAGATACGCAGTATTTT.

This clone has just a few counts. CDR3 nucleotides: TGTGCCAGCAGTTTACCGATACAGGGGAGCAATCAGCCCCAGCATTTT. Translation: CASSLPIQGSNQPQHF. This rearrangement joins TRBV28 to TRBJ1-5, with TRBD1 identical over 7 bases. V shed 2 bases and J 1 base; nucleotides not matched to a gene: 5. The germline V gene has CDR1 MDHEN and CDR2 SYDVKM. This CDR3 has 16 residues.

The CDR3 is CASSRDRTGYGYTF. In DNA form, the CDR3 reads TGTGCCAGCAGCAGGGACAGGACCGGCTATGGCTACACCTTC. This sequence joins TRBV7-9 and TRBJ1-2; 8 positions match TRBD1. The CDR3 runs 14 residues. The ends lost 5 bases at V and 4 bases at J; junction bases unmatched: 6. Germline V CDR1 and CDR2: SEHNR, FQNEAQ (reference sequence).

This sequence joins TRBV6-4 and TRBJ2-7, with 9 bases aligning to TRBD2. Germline assignment: CDR1 MRHNA and CDR2 SNTAGT. The trim removed 3 bases at V and 2 bases at J, leaving 2 bases unmatched. The CDR3 is made up of 14 amino acids. The CDR3 reads CASSEKRGAYEQYF. The CDR3 DNA is TGTGCCAGCAGTGAGAAGCGGGGGGCCTACGAGCAGTACTTC.

V and J are TRBV6-5 and TRBJ1-2, with D unclear. The ends were cut back, 6 bases at V and 2 bases at J, with 13 bases in the middle. The CDR3 has 14 amino acids. Germline lookup yields CDR1 MNHEY and CDR2 SVGAGI. The CDR3 sequence: CASRPPGNNYGYTF. As DNA, the CDR3 is TGTGCCAGCAGGCCCCCCGGGAACAACTATGGCTACACCTTC.

Only a few counts were recorded for this clone. V usage is TRBV6-5 and J usage is TRBJ1-1; D call uncertain. Per germline, CDR1 MNHEY and CDR2 SVGAGI. V was clipped by 4 bases and J by 2 bases, with 17 bases between them. This CDR3 spans 16 amino acids. The CDR3 here is CASSSPEFRRNTEAFF. The CDR3 nucleotides read TGTGCCAGCAGTTCTCCGGAGTTCCGACGAAACACTGAAGCTTTCTTT.

V usage is TRBV5-5 and J usage is TRBJ1-5; D is possibly TRBD1 (6 bases). The V gene lost 0 bases and the J gene lost 4 bases, with 14 bases spanning the gap. Germline CDR1 and CDR2: SGHKS and YYEKEE (reference sequence). The CDR3 extends over 16 amino acids. The CDR3: CASSLGTDSLNQPQHF. Written as DNA, the CDR3 is TGTGCCAGCAGCTTGGGGACAGACTCCCTTAATCAGCCCCAGCATTTT.

The chain recombines TRBV5-4 with TRBJ2-3, with 8 bases lining up with TRBD2. CDR1 is SGHNT, CDR2 YYREEE, per germline (reference sequence). J lost 1 base, V lost 4 bases, and 5 bases had no gene match. The length of the CDR3 is 15 residues. The CDR3: CASSRTGGRTDTQYF. Written as DNA, the CDR3 is TGTGCCAGCAGCCGCACGGGGGGGCGCACAGATACGCAGTATTTT.

In its sample, this clone was seen a few times. The genes are TRBV7-2 and TRBJ1-1; 8 nucleotides match TRBD1. V lost 2 bases, J lost 7 bases, and 9 bases stayed unmatched. There are 15 residues in the CDR3. In germline, CDR1 is SGHTA, CDR2 FQGNSA. The CDR3 loop is CASSLFVSGGSEAFF. The CDR3 DNA reads TGTGCCAGCAGCTTATTTGTTTCAGGGGGCAGTGAAGCTTTCTTT.

This clone was detected once. The rearrangement joins TRBV7-9 to TRBJ2-7, with TRBD1 matching over 7 bases. Germline-derived CDR1 and CDR2 are SEHNR and FQNEAQ (reference sequence). This CDR3 comprises 17 residues. Trimming took 3 bases from V and 2 from J; bases not matched to a gene: 13. The CDR3 DNA reads as TGTGCCAGCAGCTTGGGCCTGCCCGGGACAGCGACCTACGAGCAGTACTTC. It codes for CASSLGLPGTATYEQYF.

This clone was picked up a small number of times. This chain uses TRBV12-2 with TRBJ2-3; TRBD2 reflects the table's D call only, with no check against the DNA. TRBV12-2 is deemed a pseudogene. This CDR3 contains 16 residues. The CDR3 DNA is TGTGCAAGTCGCTTGGGGGGGGGCAGGAGAGCAGATACGCAGTATTTT. Amino acid sequence: CASRLGGGRRADTQYF.

The chain carries TRBV7-2 and TRBJ1-2; possibly TRBD1 for D (5 bases). This CDR3 comprises 12 residues. The germline V gene encodes CDR1 SGHTA and CDR2 FQGNSA. V was shortened by 10 bases and J by 4 bases, with 13 bases between the two germline ends. This CDR3 is CAILQVLYGYTF. CDR3 bases: TGTGCCATCCTACAGGTCCTCTATGGCTACACCTTC.

This chain uses TRBV11-2 with TRBJ2-2, with a weak D call TRBD1 (5 bases). Germline-derived CDR1 and CDR2 are SGHAT and FQNNGV. This CDR3 comprises 16 residues. Trimming took off 0 bases at V and 4 bases at J, with 12 bases between the two ends. In nucleotides, the CDR3 is TGTGCCAGCAGCTTAGAAGGACACAGAGCCACCGGGGAGCTGTTTTTT. Its protein product is CASSLEGHRATGELFF.

This clone has a handful of counts. This chain joins TRBV6-6 and TRBJ2-1, with 7 bases identical to TRBD1. The ends lost 9 bases at V and 9 bases at J; junction bases unmatched: 5. The CDR3 is made up of 11 amino acids. Germline CDR1 MNHNY, CDR2 SVGAGI (reference sequence). CDR3 sequence reads: CASDHRGEQFF. The CDR3, as DNA: TGTGCCAGTGACCACAGGGGTGAGCAGTTCTTC.

J is TRBJ1-1 and V is TRBV18, with D possibly matching TRBD1 (5 bases). The CDR3 runs to 14 residues. Germline V gives CDR1 KGHSH, CDR2 LQKENI. V gave up 2 bases and J gave up 1 base, with 8 bases separating them. The CDR3: CASSPRGGNTEAFF. In nucleotides, the CDR3 is TGTGCCAGCTCACCAAGGGGCGGGAACACTGAAGCTTTCTTT.

This clone was seen a handful of times. The rearrangement links TRBV13 to TRBJ2-7; D is possibly TRBD2 (6 bases). This CDR3 contains 15 residues. Per the germline V gene, CDR1 is PRHDT and CDR2 is FYEKMQ (reference sequence). The germline V and J ends were trimmed by 5 bases and 0 bases, with 14 bases remaining between them. CDR3 coding DNA: TGTGCCAGCAGCGGACGGGACTCCAGCTCCTACGAGCAGTACTTC. Its translation is CASSGRDSSSYEQYF.

This clone was picked up a small number of times. This chain connects TRBV7-6 to TRBJ2-5; 12 bases agree with TRBD1. With 4 bases clipped from V and 2 bases from J, the junction kept 11 bases outside the gene matches. Germline lookup yields CDR1 SGHVS and CDR2 FNYEAQ. The CDR3 is made up of 18 amino acids. The CDR3 protein is CASSSQGTGGYWQETQYF. The DNA for the CDR3 is TGTGCCAGCAGCTCACAGGGGACAGGGGGCTATTGGCAAGAGACCCAGTACTTC.

V gene TRBV27 combines with J gene TRBJ1-4; unclear D gene. The CDR3 is 16 amino acids. V lost 6 bases to trimming and J lost 0 bases, with 14 bases between them. In germline, CDR1 is MNHEY, CDR2 SMNVEV (reference sequence). This CDR3 is CASRLYTGATNEKLFF. The CDR3 nucleotides are TGTGCCAGCAGACTCTATACCGGGGCAACTAATGAAAAACTGTTTTTT.